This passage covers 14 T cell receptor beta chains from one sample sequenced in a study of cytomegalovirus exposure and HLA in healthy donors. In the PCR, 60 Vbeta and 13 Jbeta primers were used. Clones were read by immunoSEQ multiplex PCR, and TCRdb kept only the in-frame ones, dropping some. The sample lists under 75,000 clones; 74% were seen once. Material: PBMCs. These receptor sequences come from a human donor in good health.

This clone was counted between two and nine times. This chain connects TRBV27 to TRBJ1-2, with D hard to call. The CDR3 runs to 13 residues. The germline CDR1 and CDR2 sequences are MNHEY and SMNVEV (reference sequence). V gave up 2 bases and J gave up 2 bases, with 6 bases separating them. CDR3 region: CASSLNINYGYTF. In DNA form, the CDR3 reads TGTGCCAGCAGTTTAAATATAAACTATGGCTACACCTTC.

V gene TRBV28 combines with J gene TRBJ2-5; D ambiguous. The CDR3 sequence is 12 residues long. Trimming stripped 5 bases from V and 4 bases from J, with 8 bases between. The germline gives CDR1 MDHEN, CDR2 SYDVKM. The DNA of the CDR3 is TGTGCCAGCAGTAAGTCAGGAGAGACCCAGTACTTC. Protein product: CASSKSGETQYF.

The CDR3 DNA follows: TGTGCCAGTAGTGCTGGACAGCAGACGGTGTACACTGAAGCTTTCTTT. Encoded protein: CASSAGQQTVYTEAFF. The rearrangement uses TRBV19 and TRBJ1-1, with D perhaps matching TRBD1 (6 bases). Between the trimmed V and J ends, which lost 5 bases and 3 bases, there was a span of 19 bases. The CDR3 runs to 16 residues. From germline, CDR1 is LNHDA and CDR2 SQIVND (reference sequence).

CDR3 sequence (DNA): TGTGCCAGCAGTCGGACTTTCAGCACAGATACGCAGTATTTT. Translation: CASSRTFSTDTQYF. The V and J genes are TRBV6-6 and TRBJ2-3; D may be TRBD2 (5 bases). The CDR3 covers 14 residues. Trimming left V 5 bases short and J 0 bases short, with 9 bases between. The germline V gene encodes CDR1 MNHNY and CDR2 SVGAGI (reference sequence).

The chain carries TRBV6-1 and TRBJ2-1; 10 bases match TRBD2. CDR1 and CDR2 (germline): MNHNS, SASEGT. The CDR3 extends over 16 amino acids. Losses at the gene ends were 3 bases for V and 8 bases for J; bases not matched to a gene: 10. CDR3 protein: CASSDTGAGGPDEQFF. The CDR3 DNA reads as TGTGCCAGCAGTGACACAGGAGCGGGAGGGCCCGATGAGCAGTTCTTC.

The CDR3 region has the DNA TGTGCCAGCAGCATTGCCCCCTCGGGCGGGAGTAGAGATACGCAGTATTTT. Residues: CASSIAPSGGSRDTQYF. The V gene is TRBV21-1, the J gene TRBJ2-3; the table assigns TRBD2, which was not confirmed against the DNA. TRBV21-1 is classified as a pseudogene. CDR3 length: 17 amino acids.

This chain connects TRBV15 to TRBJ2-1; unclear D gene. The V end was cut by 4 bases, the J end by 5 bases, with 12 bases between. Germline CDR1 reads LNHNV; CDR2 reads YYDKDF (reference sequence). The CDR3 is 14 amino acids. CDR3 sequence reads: CATSKGSAHNEQFF. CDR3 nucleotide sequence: TGTGCCACCAGCAAAGGAAGCGCCCACAATGAGCAGTTCTTC.

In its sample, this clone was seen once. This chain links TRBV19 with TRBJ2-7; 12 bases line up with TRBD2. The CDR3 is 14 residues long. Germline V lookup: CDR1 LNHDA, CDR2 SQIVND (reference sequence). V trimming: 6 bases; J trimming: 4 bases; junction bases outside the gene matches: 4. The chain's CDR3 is CASSQLAGGYEQYF. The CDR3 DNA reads TGTGCCAGTAGCCAACTAGCGGGAGGATACGAGCAGTACTTC. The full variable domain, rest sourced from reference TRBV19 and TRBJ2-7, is DGGITQSPKYLFRKEGQNVTLSCEQNLNHDAMYWYRQDPGQGLRLIYYSQIVNDFQKGDIAEGYSVSREKKESFPLTVTSAQKNPTAFYLCASSQLAGGYEQYFGPGTRLTVT.

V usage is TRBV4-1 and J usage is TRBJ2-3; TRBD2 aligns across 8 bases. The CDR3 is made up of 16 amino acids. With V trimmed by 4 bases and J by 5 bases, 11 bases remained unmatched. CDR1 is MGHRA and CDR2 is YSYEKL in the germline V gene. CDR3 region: CASSPPGLGVRDTQYF. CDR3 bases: TGCGCCAGCAGCCCCCCGGGACTAGGGGTCAGAGATACGCAGTATTTT.

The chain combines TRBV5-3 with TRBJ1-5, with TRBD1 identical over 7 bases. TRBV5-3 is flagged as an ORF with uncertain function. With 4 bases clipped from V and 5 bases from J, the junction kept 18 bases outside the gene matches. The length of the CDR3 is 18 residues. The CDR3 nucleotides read TGTGCCAGAAGCCTCAGGGGGACTGCCGGTTTGCACCATCAGCCCCAGCATTTT. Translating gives CARSLRGTAGLHHQPQHF.

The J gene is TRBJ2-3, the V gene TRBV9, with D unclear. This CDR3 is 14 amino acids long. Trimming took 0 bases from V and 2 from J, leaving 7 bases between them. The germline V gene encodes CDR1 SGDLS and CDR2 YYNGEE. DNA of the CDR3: TGTGCCAGCAGCGTAGCCCCCATCACAGATACGCAGTATTTT. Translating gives CASSVAPITDTQYF.

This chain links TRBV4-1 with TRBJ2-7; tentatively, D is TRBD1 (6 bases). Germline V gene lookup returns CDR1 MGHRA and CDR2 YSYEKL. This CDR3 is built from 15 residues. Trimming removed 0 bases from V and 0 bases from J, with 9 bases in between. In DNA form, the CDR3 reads TGCGCCAGCAGCCAAGAATCCAGGGGCTCCTACGAGCAGTACTTC. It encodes CASSQESRGSYEQYF.

In DNA, the CDR3 is TGTGCCAGCAGCCCGAGACTTCTAGCGGGAGGTAGTGAGACCCAGTACTTC. Amino acids: CASSPRLLAGGSETQYF. This chain links TRBV9 with TRBJ2-5; TRBD2 agrees at 11 bases. The CDR3 is 17 amino acids. J gave up 5 bases and V 4 bases, and 13 bases lay outside the gene matches. Germline V gives CDR1 SGDLS, CDR2 YYNGEE.

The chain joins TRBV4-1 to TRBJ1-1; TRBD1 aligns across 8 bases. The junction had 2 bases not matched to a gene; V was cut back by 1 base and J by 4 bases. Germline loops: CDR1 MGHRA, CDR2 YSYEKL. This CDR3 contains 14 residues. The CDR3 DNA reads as TGCGCCAGCAGCCAAGTCACAGGGGGCACTGAAGCTTTCTTT. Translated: CASSQVTGGTEAFF.